This T cell receptor beta chain was documented in a study of breast tumors, draining lymph nodes, adjacent tissues. A single record per CDR3 protein comes from TCRdb applying MiXCR to the multiplex PCR reads. The sample records some 21,000 distinct CDR3 sequences, approximately 49% being singletons. Many counts were recorded for this clonotype. The CDR3 runs 13 residues. Germline V CDR1 and CDR2: DFQATT, SNEGSKA (reference sequence). With V trimmed by 7 bases and J by 0 bases, 6 bases remained unmatched. The receptor's source is a female donor with breast cancer. Some clones in this sample may be carry-over from other donors' samples. The chain joins TRBV20-1 to TRBJ2-7; 7 positions match TRBD2. Sequences were obtained from breast tumor tissue. In nucleotides, the CDR3 is TGCAGTGTCCGGCGGGAGAGCTCCTACGAGCAGTACTTC. Amino acids: CSVRRESSYEQYF.